The T cell receptor (beta chain) under discussion was sequenced for a study of T cell repertoires in cytomegalovirus infection (dated 2019 in TCRdb). General notes on the study: Peptide stimulations targeted recently identified HLA-C-restricted CMV epitopes, whose presentation resists viral immunomodulation, together with well-studied HLA-B-restricted epitopes. Donor HLA type was relevant to the analysis, as public TCR beta signatures indicated carriage of CMV infection together with the matching HLA type. Paper-wide results and their limitations: The ex vivo response was dominated by HLA-C-restricted CMV-specific TCR beta clonotypes, which also provided the single most frequent clonotype in two of eight donors. In both this cohort and an independent cohort of a few hundred donors, the cumulative frequency of public TCR beta family members distinguished carriers of CMV infection plus the relevant HLA type.

The label giving this sample's treatment or condition can be read as: in vitro stimulation with specific CMV peptide epitopes to enrich CMV-specific T cells. Trimming removed 3 bases from V and 4 bases from J, leaving 6 bases between the germline ends. The CDR3, cysteine through phenylalanine, is 12 amino acids long. The kept DNA is CDR3 alone, 36 bases in frame from the first base. The germline V gene sets CDR1 to SGHTA and CDR2 to FQGNSA. Sequencing used an Illumina HiSeq 1500. TCRdb reworked the public reads: Q25 trimming with fastp, MiXCR clone assembly, productive beta chains retained. Rows with a matching CDR3 protein are joined into one entry that keeps the most common DNA and genes. This sample has some 700,000 distinct CDR3 sequences in its table, and roughly 36% of those were observed once. The ten largest clonotypes hold 15% to 20% of the sample. In its sample, this clonotype was seen many times. There is no known antigen for this receptor. Base qualities are not at hand, and no much larger clone is one base apart.

This clonotype was obtained from a human donor in good health (CMV status not recorded). Some clones in this sample may be carry-over from other donors' samples. In this chain, TRBV7-2 is recombined with TRBJ1-2; no D gene is confidently identified. The sequences come from cultured PBMCs, collected from culture after CMV antigen stimulation. This receptor has the CDR3 CASSFSSYGYTF. The DNA reads TGTGCCAGCAGCTTTAGTTCCTATGGCTACACCTTC.